The clone carrying this TCR beta chain was counted only a few times. Trimming stripped 1 base from V and 2 bases from J, with 13 bases between. CDR3 length equals 16 residues. Germline CDR1 and CDR2: SGHTA and FQGNSA. This sample was taken from a study of T cell clones after liver transplantation. Study in general: Three of the eight recipients were HCV-positive; the rest had non-autoimmune, non-viral transplant indications.

Sequenced by immunoSEQ multiplex PCR; TCRdb stores in-frame clones only, minus some. The repertoire consists of about 75,000 clones, with 84% occurring once and the leading ten covering 2% to 2.5%. This clonotype was sampled from a human patient who received a liver transplant. Some T cells may trace back to the graft donor. This chain joins TRBV7-2 and TRBJ2-3; TRBD2 is a possible D gene (5 bases). Sequenced here: CD4+ T cells from blood, sampled less than 50 months after liver transplant. The CDR3 nucleotides are TGTGCCAGCAGCTTAGGTGAGGGAAGACTCACAGATACGCAGTATTTT. The encoded protein is CASSLGEGRLTDTQYF. Variable domain in full (rest from reference TRBV7-2 and TRBJ2-3): GAGVSQSPSNKVTEKGKDVELRCDPISGHTALYWYRQSLGQGLEFLIYFQGNSAPDKSGLPSDRFSAERTGGSVSTLTIQRTQQEDSAVYLCASSLGEGRLTDTQYFGPGTRLTVL.